These 27 T cell receptor beta chains came from one sample sequenced in a study of control samples from healthy donors and cancer patients. The method was immunoSEQ multiplex PCR; TCRdb's version includes in-frame clones alone and lacks a portion of them. In the table there are roughly 52,000 clones, 85% to 95% of which are singletons. Sequenced sample: blood. These receptor sequences come from a man younger than 40 in good health.

This sequence joins TRBV20-1 and TRBJ2-7; no firm D call. The CDR3 totals 11 residues. Germline loops: CDR1 DFQATT, CDR2 SNEGSKA (reference sequence). The V end was cut by 3 bases, the J end by 0 bases, with 3 bases between. The CDR3 sequence is CSASGSYEQYF. The DNA of the CDR3 is TGCAGTGCTAGCGGCTCCTACGAGCAGTACTTC.

This clone was counted once. The J gene is TRBJ1-5, the V gene TRBV28; 7 positions agree with TRBD1. The ends lost 6 bases at V and 4 bases at J; junction bases unmatched: 12. The CDR3 covers 16 residues. Germline CDR1 reads MDHEN; CDR2 reads SYDVKM. CDR3 protein: CASSPYRGLNNQPQHF. For the CDR3, the DNA is TGTGCCAGCAGCCCATACAGGGGATTGAATAATCAGCCCCAGCATTTT.

The chain links TRBV5-1 to TRBJ2-7, with D perhaps matching TRBD2 (6 bases). Trimming pared 5 bases from V and 4 bases from J, leaving 7 bases between. The CDR3 sequence is 11 residues long. The germline V gene has CDR1 SGHRS and CDR2 YFSETQ. The CDR3 loop is CASSGGYEQYF. DNA for the CDR3: TGCGCCAGCAGTGGGGGGTACGAGCAGTACTTC.

The chain joins TRBV5-1 to TRBJ2-1, with 10 bases identical to TRBD2. The length of the CDR3 is 14 residues. V shed 7 bases and J 4 bases; nucleotides not matched to a gene: 5. Germline CDR1 SGHRS, CDR2 YFSETQ. Written as DNA, the CDR3 is TGCGCCAGCGCGCTAGCGGGGGTATACAATGAGCAGTTCTTC. The encoded protein is CASALAGVYNEQFF.

The chain couples TRBV6-5 to TRBJ1-2, with D uncertain. The CDR3 spans 12 residues. V lost 6 bases to trimming and J lost 6 bases, with 11 bases between them. In germline, CDR1 is MNHEY, CDR2 SVGAGI. The CDR3 region is CASRKEGNGYTF. In DNA, the CDR3 is TGTGCCAGCAGGAAGGAGGGAAATGGCTACACCTTC.

The chain employs TRBV10-2 and TRBJ2-1; TRBD2 agrees at 7 bases. The length of the CDR3 is 13 residues. The germline gives CDR1 WSHSY, CDR2 SAAADI. Trimming cost V 0 bases and J 9 bases; bases outside gene matches: 2. The CDR3 nucleotides are TGCGCCAGCAGTGAGTCGGGGGGGAGTGAGCAGTTCTTC. This codes for CASSESGGSEQFF.

This clone came up once. CDR3 DNA: TGTGCCAGCAGCGCAGTAGCGGGAGGGCCGGGAGAGACCCAGTACTTC. It codes for CASSAVAGGPGETQYF. V usage is TRBV9 and J usage is TRBJ2-5, with 11 bases that match TRBD2. The CDR3 runs 16 residues. Germline CDR1 is SGDLS and CDR2 is YYNGEE. The trim removed 3 bases at V and 4 bases at J, leaving 8 bases unmatched.

The chain carries TRBV30 and TRBJ2-1, with D hard to call. The CDR3 is made up of 13 amino acids. The V gene's germline CDR1 is GTSNPN and CDR2 SVGIG (reference sequence). V was pared by 0 bases and J by 1 base, with 4 bases between. The CDR3 DNA reads as TGTGCCTGGAGTGTAGAGTCCTACAATGAGCAGTTCTTC. Its translation is CAWSVESYNEQFF.

This clone was seen just once. This sequence joins TRBV5-6 and TRBJ2-7; maybe TRBD1 (5 bases). The germline gives CDR1 SGHDT, CDR2 YYEEEE. The CDR3 has 14 residues. Between the trimmed V and J ends, which lost 4 bases and 0 bases, there was a span of 11 bases. The CDR3 sequence: CASSQGLSSYEQYF. CDR3 in DNA: TGTGCCAGCAGCCAGGGCCTTAGCTCCTACGAGCAGTACTTC.

This clone was observed a few times. This chain connects TRBV5-1 to TRBJ2-3; no clear D gene. CDR3 length equals 13 residues. Germline loops: CDR1 SGHRS, CDR2 YFSETQ. Deletions cut 0 bases from V and 2 bases from J, with 4 bases between. The CDR3 DNA reads as TGCGCCAGCAGCTTGGAGGTCACAGATACGCAGTATTTT. Translated, it gives CASSLEVTDTQYF. Variable domain in full (rest from reference TRBV5-1 and TRBJ2-3): KAGVTQTPRYLIKTRGQQVTLSCSPISGHRSVSWYQQTPGQGLQFLFEYFSETQRNKGNFPGRFSGRQFSNSRSEMNVSTLELGDSALYLCASSLEVTDTQYFGPGTRLTVL.

As for this clone: A read error may produce the germline difference seen at one junction end. The V call is TRBV7-7, the J call TRBJ2-7; D is possibly TRBD1 (5 bases). The germline gives CDR1 SSHAT, CDR2 FNYEAQ (reference sequence). This CDR3 spans 14 amino acids. CDR3 bases: TGTGCTAGCAGCTTAGCAGGGATCACCTACGAGCAGTACTTC. Protein product: CASSLAGITYEQYF. The full variable domain, with the rest looked up from reference TRBV7-7 and TRBJ2-7, is GAGVSQSPRYKVTKRGQDVTLRCDPISSHATLYWYQQALGQGPEFLTYFNYEAQPDKSGLPSDRFSAERPEGSISTLTIQRTEQRDSAMYRCASSLAGITYEQYFGPGTRLTVT.

The genes are TRBV5-1 and TRBJ2-1; 11 positions match TRBD2. V lost 2 bases to trimming and J lost 4 bases; unmatched junction nucleotides: 5. Germline V gene data show CDR1 as SGHRS and CDR2 as YFSETQ. This CDR3 has 16 amino acids. CDR3 nucleotide sequence: TGCGCCAGCAGCTTACTAGCGGGAGCGGGGTACAATGAGCAGTTCTTC. This translates into CASSLLAGAGYNEQFF.

This clone appeared a single time. The chain couples TRBV6-5 to TRBJ1-2, with 12 bases lining up with TRBD1. Germline trimming cut 6 bases from V and 6 bases from J; bases unmatched to any gene: 5. CDR3 size: 14 residues. Germline CDR1 and CDR2: MNHEY and SVGAGI. In DNA form, the CDR3 reads TGTGCCAGCAGCCTCGGGACAGGGGGCAATGGCTACACCTTC. This codes for CASSLGTGGNGYTF.

V gene TRBV6-2 or TRBV6-3 combines with J gene TRBJ2-7; no clear D gene. This CDR3 contains 12 residues. Trimming stripped 4 bases from V and 3 bases from J, with 7 bases between. Germline V lookup: CDR1 MNHEY, CDR2 SVGEGT. In nucleotides, the CDR3 is TGTGCCAGCAGTTGGGGTGACTACGAGCAGTACTTC. Protein: CASSWGDYEQYF.

This chain uses TRBV7-6 with TRBJ2-1, with 11 bases fitting TRBD2. J gave up 4 bases and V 1 base, and 3 bases lay outside the gene matches. In germline, CDR1 is SGHVS, CDR2 FNYEAQ. This CDR3 is built from 16 residues. This CDR3 reads CASSLVTSGRYNEQFF. The CDR3 region has the DNA TGTGCCAGCAGCTTAGTTACTAGCGGGAGATACAATGAGCAGTTCTTC.

The gene calls are TRBV13 and TRBJ2-2; D may be TRBD1 or TRBD2 (6 bases each). The germline CDR1 and CDR2 sequences are PRHDT and FYEKMQ (reference sequence). The germline V and J ends were trimmed by 0 bases and 7 bases, with 12 bases remaining between them. The CDR3 is 15 residues long. CDR3 region: CASSLGQGLVGELFF. The CDR3 DNA reads as TGTGCCAGCAGCTTAGGACAGGGACTGGTCGGGGAGCTGTTTTTT.

The J gene is TRBJ1-5, the V gene TRBV4-1; 7 bases are a match to TRBD1. Trimming at V came to 4 bases and at J to 1 base, leaving 7 bases not matched to a gene. The CDR3 is 16 amino acids. Germline lookup yields CDR1 MGHRA and CDR2 YSYEKL. This chain's CDR3 is CASSLFKGASNQPQHF. As DNA, the CDR3 is TGCGCCAGCAGCCTGTTCAAGGGGGCAAGCAATCAGCCCCAGCATTTT.

The chain carries TRBV27 and TRBJ1-2, with D maybe TRBD1 (6 bases). Trimming removed 3 bases from V and 7 bases from J, with 15 bases in between. In germline, CDR1 is MNHEY, CDR2 SMNVEV (reference sequence). The CDR3 loop spans 14 amino acids. This CDR3 reads CASSFRGGEGGYTF. CDR3 nucleotide sequence: TGTGCCAGCAGTTTTAGGGGGGGAGAAGGTGGCTACACCTTC.

V is TRBV7-9 and J is TRBJ2-2, with 7 bases identical to TRBD1. V lost 6 bases and J lost 1; bases outside the gene matches: 8. Germline lookup yields CDR1 SEHNR and CDR2 FQNEAQ (reference sequence). The CDR3 spans 16 residues. DNA for the CDR3: TGTGCCAGCAGTAAGGACAGGCGAATGAACACCGGGGAGCTGTTTTTT. Its protein product is CASSKDRRMNTGELFF.

This clone appeared once. The V gene is TRBV19, the J gene TRBJ1-4, with unresolved D. Germline CDR1 LNHDA, CDR2 SQIVND (reference sequence). The CDR3 is 16 amino acids. V lost 5 bases, J lost 4 bases, and 17 bases lay in between. The CDR3 region is CASSALRGQINEKLFF. The CDR3 nucleotides read TGTGCCAGTAGTGCCCTGAGAGGGCAGATTAATGAAAAACTGTTTTTT. The variable domain in full, completed from reference TRBV19 and TRBJ1-4, reads DGGITQSPKYLFRKEGQNVTLSCEQNLNHDAMYWYRQDPGQGLRLIYYSQIVNDFQKGDIAEGYSVSREKKESFPLTVTSAQKNPTAFYLCASSALRGQINEKLFFGSGTQLSVL.

This sequence joins TRBV6-4 and TRBJ2-2; 7 bases align to TRBD2. Germline trimming cut 6 bases from V and 5 bases from J; bases unmatched to any gene: 9. The CDR3 is made up of 15 amino acids. The V gene's germline CDR1 is MRHNA and CDR2 SNTAGT. As DNA, the CDR3 is TGTGCCAGCAGACCCCTCGGGACTACTACCGGGGAGCTGTTTTTT. This codes for CASRPLGTTTGELFF.

V usage is TRBV3-1 (or the pseudogene TRBV3-2) and J usage is TRBJ2-7; TRBD2 might be the D (7 bases). The CDR3 covers 15 residues. Germline V gives CDR1 LGHDT, CDR2 YNNKEL (reference sequence). V lost 4 bases and J lost 1, with 14 bases in between. The CDR3, as DNA: TGTGCCAGCAGCCCAGGGGATAGCGGGTCCTACGAGCAGTACTTC. It yields the protein CASSPGDSGSYEQYF.

This clone was detected only once. In DNA, the CDR3 is TGCAGCGGGCTAAGAGGAGGGGGGTCTAACGAGCAGTACTTC. This encodes CSGLRGGGSNEQYF. The V and J genes are TRBV29-1 and TRBJ2-7; D is tentatively TRBD1 or TRBD2 (6 bases each). The V gene lost 7 bases and the J gene lost 5 bases, with 21 bases spanning the gap. CDR3 length: 14 residues. From germline, CDR1 is SQVTM and CDR2 ANQGSEA.

The chain has TRBV6-6 and TRBJ2-2; weak D call: TRBD2 (8 bases). V lost 5 bases to trimming and J lost 0 bases, with 31 bases between them. The germline V gene has CDR1 MNHNY and CDR2 SVGAGI (reference sequence). The length of the CDR3 is 22 residues. CDR3 residues: CASSRRDRIIGLAGPNTGELFF. The CDR3 nucleotides read TGTGCCAGCAGTCGCCGGGACAGAATCATCGGACTAGCTGGGCCGAACACCGGGGAGCTGTTTTTT.

The rearrangement joins TRBV28 to TRBJ1-5, with unresolved D. V lost 3 bases and J lost 5, with 14 bases in between. Germline V CDR1 and CDR2: MDHEN, SYDVKM. This CDR3 is built from 15 residues. CDR3 coding DNA: TGTGCCAGCAGTTTGGGCCAGAGTATCGATCAGCCCCAGCATTTT. It yields the protein CASSLGQSIDQPQHF.

This chain connects TRBV5-1 to TRBJ1-2; D gene ambiguous. The CDR3 covers 15 residues. Germline CDR1 is SGHRS and CDR2 is YFSETQ. The ends were cut back, 4 bases at V and 5 bases at J, with 18 bases in the middle. This chain's CDR3 is CASSREGRSTYGYTF. CDR3 DNA sequence: TGCGCCAGCAGCCGCGAAGGACGGTCCACTTATGGCTACACCTTC.

This clone came up once. The chain's CDR3 is CASSTTEQETQYF. The CDR3 DNA is TGTGCCAGCAGTACCACAGAGCAAGAGACCCAGTACTTC. The chain is built from TRBV6-2 or TRBV6-3 and TRBJ2-5; D is unclear. The CDR3 has 13 amino acids. Trimming took 5 bases from V and 2 from J, leaving 9 bases between them. CDR1 and CDR2 (germline): MNHEY, SVGEGT.